One and the same sample provided the 21 T cell receptor beta chains below, sequenced in a study of shared clonotypes between healthy human individuals. Using immunoSEQ multiplex PCR, the repertoire was profiled, and TCRdb retains in-frame clones only, with some absent. The profile shows some 580,000 clones, roughly 98% of them singletons. The naive CD8 population came from CD45RO-negative cells selected for CCR7, without terminally differentiated effector memory CD45RA+ cells. Source material: naive CD8+ T cells sorted from blood. These receptors all come from a man between 25 and 39 years old in good health.

The V and J genes are TRBV28 and TRBJ2-7, with D possibly TRBD1 on 5 matching bases. Germline CDR1 MDHEN, CDR2 SYDVKM. Trimming took 2 bases from V and 0 from J, leaving 8 bases between them. The CDR3 spans 14 residues. In DNA form, the CDR3 reads TGTGCCAGCAGTTTAACTGACAGCTCCTACGAGCAGTACTTC. Its protein is CASSLTDSSYEQYF. Filled out from reference TRBV28 and TRBJ2-7, the complete variable domain reads DVKVTQSSRYLVKRTGEKVFLECVQDMDHENMFWYRQDPGLGLRLIYFSYDVKMKEKGDIPEGYSVSREKKERFSLILESASTNQTSMYLCASSLTDSSYEQYFGPGTRLTVT.

This clone was recorded only once. Within the sample, other DNA sequences also encode this same CDR3. V is TRBV29-1 and J is TRBJ2-2; TRBD2 agrees at 8 bases. V was clipped by 2 bases and J by 6 bases; unmatched bases: 2. This CDR3 comprises 13 residues. Germline V gene sequence: CDR1 SQVTM, CDR2 ANQGSEA. CDR3 amino acids: CSVETGGSGELFF. As DNA, the CDR3 is TGCAGCGTTGAAACGGGAGGGTCCGGGGAGCTGTTTTTT.

V gene TRBV29-1 combines with J gene TRBJ2-1; weak D call: TRBD2 (5 bases). Trimming cost V 8 bases and J 4 bases, with 24 bases left between them. This CDR3 comprises 16 residues. Germline values: CDR1 SQVTM, CDR2 ANQGSEA. CDR3 nucleotides: TGCAGCTTTTCCTCCCTGGAGGCAGGCGATTACAATGAGCAGTTCTTC. Protein: CSFSSLEAGDYNEQFF.

The J gene is TRBJ1-2, the V gene TRBV7-9; D uncertain. V lost 2 bases and J 5 bases, leaving 9 bases between the germline ends. The CDR3 sequence is 13 residues long. The germline V gene encodes CDR1 SEHNR and CDR2 FQNEAQ (reference sequence). CDR3 sequence (DNA): TGTGCCAGCAGCTTATCCCCCGGATATGGCTACACCTTC. It encodes CASSLSPGYGYTF. Variable domain in full (rest from reference TRBV7-9 and TRBJ1-2): DTGVSQNPRHKITKRGQNVTFRCDPISEHNRLYWYRQTLGQGPEFLTYFQNEAQLEKSRLLSDRFSAERPKGSFSTLEIQRTEQGDSAMYLCASSLSPGYGYTFGSGTRLTVV.

The chain recombines TRBV28 with TRBJ2-2; D may be TRBD2 (6 bases). Germline CDR1 reads MDHEN; CDR2 reads SYDVKM. V shed 6 bases and J shed 5 bases, with 13 bases lying between them. The CDR3 is 14 residues long. The CDR3 here is CASRLGLKTGELFF. DNA of the CDR3: TGTGCCAGCAGGTTAGGACTAAAAACCGGGGAGCTGTTTTTT.

This clone was observed a single time. The chain joins TRBV5-4 to TRBJ2-7, with 7 bases matching TRBD1. V lost 4 bases to trimming and J lost 1 base; unmatched junction nucleotides: 8. CDR3 size: 15 residues. CDR1 is SGHNT and CDR2 is YYREEE in the germline V gene (reference sequence). In DNA form, the CDR3 reads TGTGCCAGCAGCCTCGACAGGGAACTTTCCTACGAGCAGTACTTC. Protein: CASSLDRELSYEQYF.

The chain employs TRBV5-1 and TRBJ2-2; TRBD1 agrees at 7 bases. From germline, CDR1 is SGHRS and CDR2 YFSETQ. CDR3 length: 15 residues. Losses at the gene ends were 3 bases for V and 2 bases for J; bases not matched to a gene: 4. CDR3 in DNA: TGCGCCAGCAGCTGGACAGGCGTCAACACCGGGGAGCTGTTTTTT. Protein sequence: CASSWTGVNTGELFF.

The V call is TRBV29-1, the J call TRBJ1-1; D remains unclear. The CDR3 is made up of 13 amino acids. The germline V and J ends were trimmed by 2 bases and 1 base, with 8 bases remaining between them. Per germline, CDR1 SQVTM and CDR2 ANQGSEA. CDR3 sequence: CSVEIPSNTEAFF. In nucleotides, the CDR3 is TGCAGCGTTGAAATACCGTCGAACACTGAAGCTTTCTTT.

This rearrangement joins TRBV19 to TRBJ2-5; the D is unclear. Germline lookup yields CDR1 LNHDA and CDR2 SQIVND (reference sequence). Trimming pared 3 bases from V and 0 bases from J, leaving 8 bases between. CDR3 size: 14 residues. The CDR3 sequence: CASSISGNQETQYF. CDR3 in DNA: TGTGCCAGTAGTATTTCGGGTAACCAAGAGACCCAGTACTTC.

The J gene is TRBJ2-7, the V gene TRBV5-5, with 8 bases matching TRBD1. After removal of 0 bases from V and 4 bases from J, the junction contained 3 bases not matched to a gene. The germline gives CDR1 SGHKS, CDR2 YYEKEE (reference sequence). CDR3 length equals 14 residues. Here the CDR3 reads CASSLGDRRYEQYF. As DNA, the CDR3 is TGTGCCAGCAGCTTGGGGGACAGGCGATACGAGCAGTACTTC.

The CDR3 is CASSFDWGSPGGTQYF. For the CDR3, the DNA is TGTGCCAGCAGCTTTGATTGGGGGAGTCCTGGTGGGACGCAGTATTTT. The rearrangement joins TRBV13 to TRBJ2-3; either TRBD1 or TRBD2 may supply D (5 bases each). Germline V CDR1 and CDR2: PRHDT, FYEKMQ (reference sequence). Trimming left V 3 bases short and J 9 bases short, with 22 bases between. The CDR3 has 16 residues.

The sample holds one count of this clone. This chain connects TRBV28 to TRBJ1-1, with 9 bases matching TRBD1. The germline V gene encodes CDR1 MDHEN and CDR2 SYDVKM. Trimming took 11 bases from V and 1 from J; bases not matched to a gene: 20. The CDR3 sequence is 18 residues long. This CDR3 is CASTQSTRDRAKNTEAFF. The DNA of the CDR3 is TGTGCCTCTACCCAAAGCACCCGGGACAGGGCAAAGAACACTGAAGCTTTCTTT.

This chain links TRBV9 with TRBJ2-7; tentative D call: TRBD2 (6 bases). The CDR3 has 17 amino acids. V lost 4 bases to trimming and J lost 2 bases, with 22 bases between them. Per the germline V gene, CDR1 is SGDLS and CDR2 is YYNGEE. This CDR3 reads CASSPHQGGETAYEQYF. The DNA for the CDR3 is TGTGCCAGCAGCCCCCACCAGGGCGGGGAAACTGCCTACGAGCAGTACTTC.

This rearrangement joins TRBV7-7 to TRBJ1-5; D uncertain. The germline V and J ends were trimmed by 3 bases and 0 bases, with 12 bases remaining between them. Germline V gene sequence: CDR1 SSHAT, CDR2 FNYEAQ (reference sequence). CDR3 length: 16 residues. For the CDR3, the DNA is TGTGCCAGCAGCTTCTCAAGCCCTTATAGCAATCAGCCCCAGCATTTT. This sequence encodes CASSFSSPYSNQPQHF. Drawing the rest from reference TRBV7-7 and TRBJ1-5, the complete variable domain is GAGVSQSPRYKVTKRGQDVTLRCDPISSHATLYWYQQALGQGPEFLTYFNYEAQPDKSGLPSDRFSAERPEGSISTLTIQRTEQRDSAMYRCASSFSSPYSNQPQHFGDGTRLSIL.

The chain recombines TRBV10-1 with TRBJ2-7, with 10 bases matching TRBD1. The V gene's germline CDR1 is WNHNN and CDR2 SYGVQD (reference sequence). Losses at the gene ends were 2 bases for V and 3 bases for J; bases not matched to a gene: 4. The CDR3 spans 15 residues. CDR3 protein: CASSEGTGANYEQYF. CDR3 in DNA: TGCGCCAGCAGTGAGGGGACAGGGGCGAACTACGAGCAGTACTTC.

The rearrangement links TRBV6-4 to TRBJ2-7, with D possibly TRBD1 on 6 matching bases. The CDR3 loop spans 14 amino acids. Trimming removed 6 bases at V and 2 bases at J, with 14 bases between. Per germline, CDR1 MRHNA and CDR2 SNTAGT. CDR3 DNA sequence: TGTGCCAGCAGCCCGAGAGGGGGAACCTACGAGCAGTACTTC. Amino acids: CASSPRGGTYEQYF.

Here the CDR3 reads CASSWDRQSYEQYF. CDR3 DNA: TGTGCCAGCAGCTGGGACAGGCAATCCTACGAGCAGTACTTC. This chain uses TRBV7-9 with TRBJ2-7; 8 bases are a match to TRBD1. The junction had 3 bases not matched to a gene; V was cut back by 4 bases and J by 1 base. Germline CDR1 reads SEHNR; CDR2 reads FQNEAQ (reference sequence). This CDR3 has 14 residues.

The chain couples TRBV28 to TRBJ2-5; D gene ambiguous. The CDR3 runs 16 residues. From germline, CDR1 is MDHEN and CDR2 SYDVKM. V was clipped by 3 bases and J by 2 bases, with 16 bases between them. The CDR3 coding sequence is TGTGCCAGCAGTTTTTCCCAAGGGTACCTACAAGAGACCCAGTACTTC. Encoded protein: CASSFSQGYLQETQYF.

The V and J genes are TRBV9 and TRBJ1-4, with 7 bases matching TRBD1. Germline assignment: CDR1 SGDLS and CDR2 YYNGEE. The CDR3 is 15 amino acids. V shed 0 bases, J shed 4 bases, and the junction held 3 bases outside the gene matches. This CDR3 reads CASSVEGGINEKLFF. In DNA, the CDR3 is TGTGCCAGCAGCGTAGAAGGGGGCATTAATGAAAAACTGTTTTTT.

This chain uses TRBV7-2 with TRBJ2-7; 9 bases line up with TRBD2. Germline loops: CDR1 SGHTA, CDR2 FQGNSA. Germline trimming cut 5 bases from V and 12 bases from J; bases unmatched to any gene: 20. The CDR3 loop spans 16 amino acids. CDR3 loop: CASSQREAGGPYPLYF. The CDR3 DNA is TGTGCCAGCAGCCAACGGGAAGCGGGAGGCCCCTACCCTTTGTACTTC.

V and J are TRBV7-2 and TRBJ2-5; 9 positions match TRBD2. V gave up 1 base and J gave up 5 bases; unmatched junction bases: 8. The CDR3 extends over 16 amino acids. CDR1 is SGHTA, CDR2 FQGNSA, per germline. In nucleotides, the CDR3 is TGTGCCAGCAGCTTAGTTCCTAGCGGGACGTCGGAGACCCAGTACTTC. Its protein product is CASSLVPSGTSETQYF.